The sample holds a few counts of the clone carrying this T cell receptor (beta chain). The data originate from a study of PD-L1 blockade in urothelial cancer. The germline V gene has CDR1 LNHDA and CDR2 SQIVND (reference sequence). Trimming took 4 bases from V and 5 from J; bases not matched to a gene: 13. CDR3 size: 17 residues. Time point given: pretreatment peripheral blood. Repertoires were generated with immunoSEQ multiplex PCR, while TCRdb's copy carries only in-frame clones and drops some. The sample lists more than 55,000 clones; about four fifths were seen once. The genes are TRBV19 and TRBJ1-1; 10 nucleotides match TRBD1. This receptor was taken from a man between 65 and 79 years old with urothelial cancer. This sample comprised PBMCs, obtained around atezolizumab (anti-PD-L1) treatment. CDR3 sequence (DNA): TGTGCCAGTAGTAGTAGACAGGGGGCTTTATCGTGGACTGAAGCTTTCTTT. This codes for CASSSRQGALSWTEAFF.